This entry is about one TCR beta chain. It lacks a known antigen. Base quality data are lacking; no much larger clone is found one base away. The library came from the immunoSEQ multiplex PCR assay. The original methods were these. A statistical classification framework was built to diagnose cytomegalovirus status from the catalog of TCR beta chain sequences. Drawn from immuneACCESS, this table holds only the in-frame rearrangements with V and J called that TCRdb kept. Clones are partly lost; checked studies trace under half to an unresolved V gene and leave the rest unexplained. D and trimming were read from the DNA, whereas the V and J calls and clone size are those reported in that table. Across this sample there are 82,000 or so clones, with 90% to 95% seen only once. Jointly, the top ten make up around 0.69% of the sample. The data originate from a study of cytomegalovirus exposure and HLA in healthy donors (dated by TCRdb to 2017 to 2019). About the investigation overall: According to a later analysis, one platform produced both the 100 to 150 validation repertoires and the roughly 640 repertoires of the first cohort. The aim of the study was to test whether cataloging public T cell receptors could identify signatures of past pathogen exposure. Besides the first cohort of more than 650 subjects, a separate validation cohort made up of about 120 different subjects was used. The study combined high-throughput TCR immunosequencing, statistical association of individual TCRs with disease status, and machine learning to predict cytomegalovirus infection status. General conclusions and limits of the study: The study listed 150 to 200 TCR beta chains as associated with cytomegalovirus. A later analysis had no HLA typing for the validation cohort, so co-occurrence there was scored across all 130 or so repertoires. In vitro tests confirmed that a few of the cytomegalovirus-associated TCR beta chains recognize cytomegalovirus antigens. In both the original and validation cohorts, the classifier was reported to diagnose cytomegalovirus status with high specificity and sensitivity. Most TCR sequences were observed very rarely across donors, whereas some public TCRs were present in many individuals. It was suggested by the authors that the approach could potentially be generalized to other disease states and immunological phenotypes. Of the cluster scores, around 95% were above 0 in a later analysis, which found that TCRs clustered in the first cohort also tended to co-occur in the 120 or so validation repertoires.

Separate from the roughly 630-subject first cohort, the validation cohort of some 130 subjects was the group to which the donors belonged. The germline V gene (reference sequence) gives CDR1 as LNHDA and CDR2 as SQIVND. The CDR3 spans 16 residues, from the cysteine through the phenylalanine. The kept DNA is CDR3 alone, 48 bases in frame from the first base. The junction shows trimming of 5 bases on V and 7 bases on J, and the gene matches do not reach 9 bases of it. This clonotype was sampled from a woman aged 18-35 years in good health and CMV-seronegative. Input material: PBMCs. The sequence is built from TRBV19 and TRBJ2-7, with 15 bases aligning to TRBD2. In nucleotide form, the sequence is TGTGCCAGTAGTGCCGGACTAGCGGGGGGGTCTTGGGAGCAGTACTTC. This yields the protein CASSAGLAGGSWEQYF. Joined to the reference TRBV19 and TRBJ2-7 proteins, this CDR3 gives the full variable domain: DGGITQSPKYLFRKEGQNVTLSCEQNLNHDAMYWYRQDPGQGLRLIYYSQIVNDFQKGDIAEGYSVSREKKESFPLTVTSAQKNPTAFYLCASSAGLAGGSWEQYFGPGTRLTVT.